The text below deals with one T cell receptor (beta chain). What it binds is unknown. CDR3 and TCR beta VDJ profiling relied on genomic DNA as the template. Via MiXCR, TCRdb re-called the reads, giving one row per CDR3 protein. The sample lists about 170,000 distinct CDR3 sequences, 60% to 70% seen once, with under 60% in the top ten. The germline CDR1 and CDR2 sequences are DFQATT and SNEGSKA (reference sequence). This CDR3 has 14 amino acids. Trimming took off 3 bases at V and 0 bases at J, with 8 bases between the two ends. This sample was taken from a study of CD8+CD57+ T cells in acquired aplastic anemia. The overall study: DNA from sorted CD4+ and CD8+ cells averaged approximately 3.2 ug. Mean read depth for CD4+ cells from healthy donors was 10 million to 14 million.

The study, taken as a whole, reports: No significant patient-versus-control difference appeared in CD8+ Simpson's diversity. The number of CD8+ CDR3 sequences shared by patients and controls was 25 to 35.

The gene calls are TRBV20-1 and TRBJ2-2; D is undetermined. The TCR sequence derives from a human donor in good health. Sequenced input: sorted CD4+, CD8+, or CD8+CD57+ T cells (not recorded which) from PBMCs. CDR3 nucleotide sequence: TGCAGTGCTAGCGATAGTCCGAACACCGGGGAGCTGTTTTTT. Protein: CSASDSPNTGELFF.